Listed below are T cell receptor beta chains from one sample, sequenced in a study of blood T cell repertoires in COVID-19. Here immunoSEQ multiplex PCR was the method, and the copy in TCRdb shows in-frame clones only, minus some. The sample contains tens of thousands of clones, roughly 80% of which appear only once. Sequencing used peripheral blood. The source is a human donor in a cohort sampled during active COVID-19. Each CDR3 is given with its conserved first and last residue. D genes are given only for firm matches. Only some rows state a clone size, as once, few, many or a class for expanded clones.

clone_size,d_call,v_call,j_call,cdr3_aa,cdr3_nt
NA,TRBD1,TRBV18,TRBJ1-1,CASSPQGARAFF,TGTGCCAGCTCACCACAGGGGGCGAGGGCTTTCTTT
NA,NA,TRBV15,TRBJ2-2,CATAVRRGTGELFF,TGTGCCACCGCGGTTAGACGAGGCACCGGGGAGCTGTTTTTT
few,TRBD1,TRBV5-6,TRBJ2-1,CASSATGGSVRREQFF,TGTGCCAGCAGCGCCACAGGGGGCTCTGTTCGCAGGGAGCAGTTCTTC
NA,TRBD2,TRBV5-6,TRBJ2-7,CASSIAGGQKYEQYF,TGTGCCAGCAGCATTGCGGGGGGGCAAAAGTACGAGCAGTACTTC
NA,TRBD1,TRBV7-3,TRBJ1-5,CASSLGQFGQPQHF,TGTGCCAGCAGCTTGGGACAGTTCGGCCAGCCCCAGCATTTT
NA,NA,TRBV6-6,TRBJ1-6,CASWGGMNSPLHF,TGTGCCAGCTGGGGCGGGATGAATTCACCCCTCCACTTT
few,TRBD2,TRBV19,TRBJ2-2,CASRDAGGAGELFF,TGTGCCAGTAGGGACGCGGGGGGTGCCGGGGAGCTGTTTTTT
NA,TRBD1,TRBV7-9,TRBJ2-1,CASREQGASRNEQFF,TGTGCCAGCAGGGAACAGGGGGCCTCGAGGAATGAGCAGTTCTTC
NA,TRBD1,TRBV7-9,TRBJ2-2,CASSSTGARELFF,TGTGCCAGCAGCTCTACAGGGGCCAGGGAGCTGTTTTTT
NA,NA,TRBV5-1,TRBJ2-5,CASSLGRARETQYF,TGCGCCAGCAGCTTAGGGAGAGCCCGAGAGACCCAGTACTTC
NA,TRBD1,TRBV5-6,TRBJ1-2,CASSPMWALQGDANYGYTF,TGTGCCAGCAGCCCAATGTGGGCACTACAGGGGGATGCTAACTATGGCTACACCTTC
few,TRBD1,TRBV13,TRBJ1-3,CASSRGQEELGLNF,TGTGCCAGCAGCCGGGGACAGGAGGAACTTGGGCTAAATTTT
NA,TRBD1,TRBV9,TRBJ2-2,CASSPTQGQGAGGELFF,TGTGCCAGCAGCCCGACACAGGGACAGGGGGCTGGCGGGGAGCTGTTTTTT
NA,NA,TRBV2,TRBJ2-7,CASGKGRPSYEQYF,TGTGCCAGCGGGAAGGGGAGGCCATCCTACGAGCAGTACTTC
NA,NA,TRBV5-1,TRBJ2-7,CASSLAQLGYEQYF,TGCGCCAGCAGCTTGGCACAGCTCGGCTACGAGCAGTACTTC
NA,NA,TRBV15,TRBJ1-3,CATSRDLLPTGNTIYF,TGTGCCACCAGCAGAGACCTCCTCCCTACTGGAAACACCATATATTTT
NA,NA,TRBV5-1,TRBJ2-3,CASSVAGASTDTQYF,TGCGCCAGCAGCGTCGCGGGGGCTAGCACAGATACGCAGTATTTT
few,NA,TRBV9,TRBJ2-2,CASTGGNPTGELFF,TGTGCCAGCACAGGAGGAAATCCCACCGGGGAGCTGTTTTTT
once,TRBD1,TRBV12-3/TRBV12-4,TRBJ1-1,CASSSRTGGAAFF,TGTGCCAGCAGTTCCCGGACAGGGGGCGCCGCTTTCTTT
NA,TRBD1,TRBV2,TRBJ2-7,CASSQQGAPYEQYF,TGTGCCAGCAGTCAACAGGGGGCCCCCTACGAGCAGTACTTC
NA,TRBD1,TRBV5-6,TRBJ2-4,CASSLASRGAKNIQYF,TGTGCCAGCAGCTTGGCTTCCAGGGGGGCCAAAAACATTCAGTACTTC
NA,TRBD1,TRBV19,TRBJ1-6,CASSKAGQGASPLHF,TGTGCCAGTAGTAAGGCGGGACAGGGGGCCTCACCCCTCCACTTT
NA,NA,TRBV7-6,TRBJ2-7,CASSSQTGLSSYEQYF,TGTGCCAGCAGCTCCCAGACAGGCCTCAGCTCCTACGAGCAGTACTTC
NA,TRBD1,TRBV11-2,TRBJ1-2,CASSLVEGARKGYTF,TGTGCCAGCAGCTTAGTCGAGGGGGCGCGGAAAGGCTACACCTTC
once,NA,TRBV4-2,TRBJ1-1,CASSPLAAGNTEAFF,TGTGCCAGCAGCCCCCTTGCGGCGGGAAACACTGAAGCTTTCTTT
NA,NA,TRBV5-1,TRBJ2-1,CASSLRTGRQLDEQFF,TGCGCCAGCAGCCTGAGGACTGGAAGGCAGTTGGATGAGCAGTTCTTC
NA,TRBD1,TRBV2,TRBJ1-4,CASSSDRGGEKLFF,TGTGCCAGCAGTTCGGACAGGGGGGGCGAAAAACTGTTTTTT
NA,TRBD1,TRBV4-1,TRBJ2-1,CASSLHEGANEQFF,TGCGCCAGCAGCCTGCACGAGGGGGCCAATGAGCAGTTCTTC
NA,TRBD2,TRBV6-5,TRBJ2-3,CASRDSGGGTDTQYF,TGTGCCAGCAGGGACAGCGGGGGGGGCACAGATACGCAGTATTTT
NA,NA,TRBV5-4,TRBJ1-2,CASSTGGIDGYTF,TGTGCCAGCAGCACGGGGGGGATAGATGGCTACACCTTC
NA,NA,TRBV19,TRBJ1-2,CASSTGPAYGYTF,TGTGCCAGTTCAACAGGGCCGGCCTATGGCTACACCTTC
few,NA,TRBV7-8,TRBJ1-5,CASSLGSQPQHF,TGTGCCAGCAGCTTAGGTAGCCAGCCCCAGCATTTT
NA,TRBD1,TRBV3-1/TRBV3-2,TRBJ1-1,CASSQGQGDTEAFF,TGTGCCAGCAGCCAGGGACAGGGAGACACTGAAGCTTTCTTT
NA,TRBD2,TRBV20-1,TRBJ2-1,CSASGRGGTWEQFF,TGCAGTGCTAGTGGGCGGGGGGGTACCTGGGAGCAGTTCTTC
NA,NA,TRBV6-2/TRBV6-3,TRBJ2-2,CASRYPTPASNTGELFF,TGTGCCAGCAGATACCCCACGCCAGCGTCCAACACCGGGGAGCTGTTTTTT
NA,NA,TRBV28,TRBJ1-2,CASSLGGYGYTF,TGTGCCAGCAGTTTAGGGGGGTATGGCTACACCTTC
NA,NA,TRBV5-8,TRBJ2-7,CASSLPGPYEQYF,TGTGCCAGCAGCTTGCCTGGCCCCTACGAGCAGTACTTC
NA,NA,TRBV11-2,TRBJ2-5,CASSLVHSQETQYF,TGTGCCAGCAGCTTAGTTCACAGTCAAGAGACCCAGTACTTC
NA,TRBD1,TRBV19,TRBJ1-2,CASSRVGTDYGYTF,TGTGCCAGTAGCCGCGTCGGGACAGACTATGGCTACACCTTC
NA,TRBD1,TRBV18,TRBJ2-6,CASSPQGARGANVLTF,TGTGCCAGCTCACCTCAGGGGGCCCGTGGGGCCAACGTCCTGACTTTC
NA,TRBD2,TRBV4-2,TRBJ2-5,CASSQDQTSTETQYF,TGTGCCAGCAGCCAAGATCAGACTAGCACGGAGACCCAGTACTTC
once,TRBD1,TRBV5-1,TRBJ1-1,CASSLFGQGNTEAFF,TGCGCCAGCAGCTTGTTCGGACAGGGGAACACTGAAGCTTTCTTT
NA,NA,TRBV7-9,TRBJ1-2,CASSPDSYYGYTF,TGTGCCAGCAGCCCGGACAGCTACTATGGCTACACCTTC
NA,NA,TRBV9,TRBJ1-6,CASSVESSYNSPLHF,TGTGCCAGCAGCGTCGAGAGCTCCTATAATTCACCCCTCCACTTT
NA,TRBD1,TRBV28,TRBJ2-7,CASSLPTGNLYEQYF,TGTGCCAGCAGTTTGCCGACAGGGAACCTCTACGAGCAGTACTTC
NA,NA,TRBV7-3,TRBJ2-5,CASSSTVQETQYF,TGTGCCAGCAGCTCGACAGTCCAAGAGACCCAGTACTTC
NA,NA,TRBV29-1,TRBJ2-1,CSVYGGRVNRFEQFF,TGCAGCGTGTACGGGGGACGGGTAAATAGATTTGAGCAGTTCTTC
NA,NA,TRBV12-3/TRBV12-4,TRBJ1-3,CASSLTQGNTIYF,TGTGCCAGCAGTTTGACACAGGGAAACACCATATATTTT
NA,NA,TRBV18,TRBJ1-1,CASSRQEAEAFF,TGTGCCAGCTCACGACAGGAGGCTGAAGCTTTCTTT
NA,TRBD1,TRBV5-6,TRBJ2-4,CASSLLTGGVDIQYF,TGTGCCAGCAGCTTGCTGACAGGGGGCGTAGACATTCAGTACTTC